This entry lists 22 T cell receptor beta chains sequenced from one sample in a study of control samples from healthy donors and cancer patients. Some clones are missing from TCRdb's copy, which holds only in-frame ones; the method was immunoSEQ multiplex PCR. The sample lists 110,000 to 150,000 clones; about 89% were seen once. Input material: blood. The receptor source for this set is a man between 18 and 35 years old in good health.

The chain uses TRBV2 and TRBJ1-3, with 7 bases aligning to TRBD1. The germline V gene encodes CDR1 SNHLY and CDR2 FYNNEI. CDR3 length equals 15 residues. V lost 3 bases, J lost 4 bases, and 6 bases stayed unmatched. The CDR3 spells CASSERGLQGNTIYF. The CDR3 DNA reads TGTGCCAGCAGTGAGAGGGGGCTTCAAGGAAACACCATATATTTT.

The rearrangement joins TRBV7-9 to TRBJ2-4, with 8 nucleotides matching TRBD2. Trimming at V came to 7 bases and at J to 2 bases, leaving 13 bases not matched to a gene. Looked up from germline, CDR1 is SEHNR and CDR2 is FQNEAQ (reference sequence). The length of the CDR3 is 17 residues. The CDR3 protein is CASTLSTRGASKNIQYF. CDR3 DNA: TGTGCCAGCACCCTTAGCACGCGGGGGGCTTCCAAAAACATTCAGTACTTC.

The chain uses TRBV9 and TRBJ1-2; D gene unclear. Germline CDR1 and CDR2: SGDLS and YYNGEE. Trimming took 0 bases from V and 3 from J, leaving 12 bases between them. The CDR3 length is 15 residues. The CDR3 nucleotides read TGTGCCAGCAGCGTAGACCCTGGTCCCGACTATGGCTACACCTTC. Protein sequence: CASSVDPGPDYGYTF.

This chain connects TRBV18 to TRBJ1-4, with D perhaps matching TRBD1 (5 bases). With 1 base removed from V and 8 bases from J, the gap between germline ends came to 11 bases. This CDR3 is 14 amino acids long. The germline CDR1 and CDR2 sequences are KGHSH and LQKENI. The CDR3 sequence: CASSPRGVREKLFF. The CDR3 DNA is TGTGCCAGCTCACCACGAGGGGTCCGGGAAAAACTGTTTTTT. Full variable domain (outside the CDR3, taken from reference TRBV18 and TRBJ1-4): NAGVMQNPRHLVRRRGQEARLRCSPMKGHSHVYWYRQLPEEGLKFMVYLQKENIIDESGMPKERFSAEFPKEGPSILRIQQVVRGDSAAYFCASSPRGVREKLFFGSGTQLSVL.

The J gene is TRBJ1-1, the V gene TRBV29-1, with unresolved D. Trimming stripped 1 base from V and 11 bases from J, with 14 bases between. CDR1 SQVTM and CDR2 ANQGSEA come from the germline V gene. This CDR3 contains 12 residues. The CDR3 reads CSVEAPRSGAFF. In nucleotides, the CDR3 is TGCAGCGTTGAAGCCCCCAGGTCGGGGGCTTTCTTT.

CDR3 region: CVRSSQEGNMGQYF. CDR3 nucleotides: TGTGTCAGAAGCTCCCAGGAGGGGAATATGGGGCAGTACTTC. V usage is TRBV7-5 and J usage is TRBJ2-7; the D call in the table, TRBD2, was not verified against the DNA. TRBV7-5 counts as a pseudogene. There are 14 residues in the CDR3.

The chain combines TRBV4-1 with TRBJ2-7; a weak D match, TRBD2 (6 bases). This CDR3 comprises 15 residues. CDR1 MGHRA and CDR2 YSYEKL come from the germline V gene. Between the trimmed V and J ends, which lost 0 bases and 5 bases, there was a span of 14 bases. The DNA for the CDR3 is TGCGCCAGCAGCCAAGATCCACGGGGGAGAGACGAGCAGTACTTC. Amino acids: CASSQDPRGRDEQYF.

By its share, this clone is large. The chain is built from TRBV28 and TRBJ2-7, with 8 bases fitting TRBD1. V lost 8 bases and J lost 7; bases outside the gene matches: 10. Per germline, CDR1 MDHEN and CDR2 SYDVKM. This CDR3 has 13 residues. The chain's CDR3 is CASDTQGAGEQYF. The CDR3 nucleotides are TGTGCCAGCGATACCCAGGGGGCGGGGGAGCAGTACTTC.

V and J are TRBV11-2 and TRBJ2-7, with TRBD1 matching 7 bases. V was clipped by 6 bases and J by 3 bases; unmatched bases: 5. CDR3 length equals 13 residues. The germline V gene has CDR1 SGHAT and CDR2 FQNNGV. CDR3 DNA sequence: TGTGCCAGCAGTATGACAGGGTACTACGAGCAGTACTTC. Its translation is CASSMTGYYEQYF.

The V gene is TRBV6-6, the J gene TRBJ1-1; D remains unclear. Trimming removed 8 bases from V and 4 bases from J, with 17 bases in between. This CDR3 is built from 14 residues. The germline V gene has CDR1 MNHNY and CDR2 SVGAGI (reference sequence). The CDR3 region has the DNA TGTGCCAGCGTCACCGGGCCGGCCCTCACTGAAGCTTTCTTT. It translates to CASVTGPALTEAFF.

This rearrangement joins TRBV6-5 to TRBJ1-1, with 10 bases that match TRBD1. J lost 6 bases, V lost 4 bases, and 8 bases had no gene match. Germline V gene sequence: CDR1 MNHEY, CDR2 SVGAGI. The CDR3 extends over 15 amino acids. The DNA for the CDR3 is TGTGCCAGCAGTTGGCTGGGACAGGGGCGGGCTGAAGCTTTCTTT. Its protein is CASSWLGQGRAEAFF.

This chain links TRBV5-4 with TRBJ2-3; 8 bases fit TRBD2. Trimming took 4 bases from V and 4 from J; bases not matched to a gene: 11. From germline, CDR1 is SGHNT and CDR2 YYREEE (reference sequence). This CDR3 spans 16 amino acids. As DNA, the CDR3 is TGTGCCAGCAGCGCGGGACTAGGGGTTTGGTCAGATACGCAGTATTTT. It translates to CASSAGLGVWSDTQYF.

V gene TRBV11-2 combines with J gene TRBJ2-7; the match to TRBD2 covers 9 bases. Germline V gives CDR1 SGHAT, CDR2 FQNNGV. The CDR3 totals 16 residues. The junction had 12 bases not matched to a gene; V was cut back by 4 bases and J by 5 bases. In nucleotides, the CDR3 is TGTGCCAGCAGCTCCCGAAGTAGCGGGGGTGGCAACGAGCAGTACTTC. Amino acid sequence: CASSSRSSGGGNEQYF.

J is TRBJ2-5 and V is TRBV5-4; 7 nucleotides align to TRBD1. V trimming: 1 base; J trimming: 1 base; junction bases outside the gene matches: 16. The V gene's germline CDR1 is SGHNT and CDR2 YYREEE (reference sequence). The CDR3 extends over 19 amino acids. CDR3 protein: CASSLFDLRQGRTQETQYF. The CDR3 DNA is TGTGCCAGCAGCTTGTTCGACTTGAGACAGGGAAGAACCCAAGAGACCCAGTACTTC.

The V call is TRBV4-2, the J call TRBJ2-1; 10 nucleotides match TRBD1. Per the germline V gene, CDR1 is LGHNA and CDR2 is YNFKEQ. V shed 4 bases and J 8 bases; nucleotides not matched to a gene: 11. The CDR3 consists of 16 residues. The chain's CDR3 is CASSPSMGQGWHEQFF. The DNA of the CDR3 is TGTGCCAGCAGCCCGTCAATGGGACAGGGGTGGCATGAGCAGTTCTTC.

The V and J genes are TRBV2 and TRBJ1-6; 7 bases fit TRBD1. CDR1 is SNHLY and CDR2 is FYNNEI in the germline V gene. The J segment lost 7 bases and the V segment lost 8 bases, leaving 8 bases of the junction unmatched. The CDR3 length is 14 residues. The CDR3 reads CASGSGTENSPLHF. DNA of the CDR3: TGTGCCAGCGGGTCCGGGACAGAAAATTCACCCCTCCACTTT.

This chain links TRBV2 with TRBJ1-1; D perhaps matches TRBD1 (5 bases). Germline V gene sequence: CDR1 SNHLY, CDR2 FYNNEI. V lost 6 bases, J lost 3 bases, and 11 bases lay in between. This CDR3 has 13 residues. Written as DNA, the CDR3 is TGTGCCAGCAGGGATGACAGAGACACTGAAGCTTTCTTT. It is translated as CASRDDRDTEAFF.

The V call is TRBV6-6, the J call TRBJ1-1, with no clear D. CDR1 is MNHNY, CDR2 SVGAGI, per germline (reference sequence). Between the trimmed V and J ends, which lost 11 bases and 4 bases, there was a span of 17 bases. The CDR3 runs to 13 residues. This CDR3 is CACSFGGATEAFF. The CDR3 nucleotides read TGTGCCTGCTCCTTCGGAGGTGCCACTGAAGCTTTCTTT.

The rearrangement joins TRBV2 to TRBJ1-2; no clear D. Between the trimmed V and J ends, which lost 7 bases and 5 bases, there was a span of 14 bases. Germline V gene sequence: CDR1 SNHLY, CDR2 FYNNEI. There are 13 residues in the CDR3. This chain's CDR3 is CASISAYGYGYTF. The DNA for the CDR3 is TGTGCCAGCATTTCCGCATATGGGTATGGCTACACCTTC.

The chain recombines TRBV7-2 with TRBJ1-1; weak D call: TRBD1 (6 bases). The CDR3 contains 15 residues. The V gene lost 5 bases and the J gene lost 1 base, with 14 bases spanning the gap. Germline V CDR1 and CDR2: SGHTA, FQGNSA. CDR3 sequence reads: CASSPWPGANTEAFF. CDR3 sequence (DNA): TGTGCCAGCAGCCCCTGGCCGGGGGCGAACACTGAAGCTTTCTTT.

As to this clone: Other nucleotide sequences in the sample specify the same CDR3. The chain joins TRBV25-1 to TRBJ1-2, with TRBD1 identical over 8 bases. Germline CDR1 and CDR2: MGHDK and SYGVNS. The CDR3 runs 15 residues. Losses at the gene ends were 4 bases for V and 1 base for J; bases not matched to a gene: 5. The DNA for the CDR3 is TGTGCCAGCAGTGCGACAGGGGAACTTAACTATGGCTACACCTTC. Translating gives CASSATGELNYGYTF.

This clone has a single count. In DNA form, the CDR3 reads TGTGCCAGCAGCTTAGGTTCAGGTTTCTCCTCCTACGAGCAGTACTTC. This gives the protein CASSLGSGFSSYEQYF. The chain joins TRBV7-2 to TRBJ2-7; no clear D gene. Germline V gene sequence: CDR1 SGHTA, CDR2 FQGNSA. CDR3 length: 16 residues. Trimming removed 1 base from V and 0 bases from J, with 13 bases in between.